This T cell receptor beta chain came from a study of OX40 agonist ivuxolimab in advanced cancers. Across the study: Cohort: about 80% men, mean age around 55, aged about 23 to 80.

Blood sampling was done at baseline, cycle 4 day 1, and cycle 7 day 1. This table comes from immunoSEQ multiplex PCR, and its TCRdb copy is limited to in-frame clones, with some not included. The data hold 20,000 to 30,000 clones, with just over 85% observed a single time. V lost 0 bases and J lost 0, with 2 bases in between. This CDR3 contains 13 residues. Germline loops: CDR1 MNHEY, CDR2 SMNVEV (reference sequence). Concerning this clone itself: The antigen remains undetermined.

Findings and caveats of the study: Antigen specificity was not determined for the expanded peripheral T cells.

This clonotype was sampled from an adult with an advanced solid tumor such as melanoma, head and neck, liver or kidney cancer. The chain couples TRBV27 to TRBJ1-2, with unresolved D. The source material was CD4+ or CD8+ T cells sorted from blood, sampled in a trial of the OX40 agonist ivuxolimab. The CDR3 is CASSLSPNYGYTF. DNA for the CDR3: TGTGCCAGCAGTTTATCCCCTAACTATGGCTACACCTTC.